The 23 T cell receptor beta chains below come from one sample, sequenced in a study of early T cells in non-severe SARS-CoV-2 infection. Via MiXCR, TCRdb re-called the 5' RACE reads, giving one row per CDR3 protein. The data hold more than 85,000 distinct CDR3 sequences, with 13% observed a single time. Material: whole blood. These receptors came from an adult who was a healthcare worker with PCR-confirmed SARS-CoV-2 infection or an uninfected control (not recorded which).

This clonotype has only a few counts. The V gene is TRBV2, the J gene TRBJ1-5; 7 positions agree with TRBD1. The CDR3 is 14 residues long. Germline V CDR1 and CDR2: SNHLY, FYNNEI. With V trimmed by 6 bases and J by 5 bases, 7 bases remained unmatched. The CDR3 is CASRATGLDQPQHF. CDR3 sequence (DNA): TGTGCCAGCAGGGCGACAGGGCTGGATCAGCCCCAGCATTTT. The full variable domain, completed using reference TRBV2 and TRBJ1-5, is EPEVTQTPSHQVTQMGQEVILRCVPISNHLYFYWYRQILGQKVEFLVSFYNNEISEKSEIFDDQFSVERPDGSNFTLKIRSTKLEDSAMYFCASRATGLDQPQHFGDGTRLSIL.

The V gene is TRBV15, the J gene TRBJ2-7; D is undetermined. The germline V gene has CDR1 LNHNV and CDR2 YYDKDF (reference sequence). Trimming cost V 1 base and J 4 bases, with 14 bases left between them. The CDR3 consists of 15 residues. CDR3 in DNA: TGTGCCACCAGCAGAGTAGGCCCGGTTCTATACGAGCAGTACTTC. This encodes CATSRVGPVLYEQYF. Filled out from reference TRBV15 and TRBJ2-7, the complete variable domain reads DAMVIQNPRYQVTQFGKPVTLSCSQTLNHNVMYWYQQKSSQAPKLLFHYYDKDFNNEADTPDNFQSRRPNTSFCFLDIRSPGLGDTAMYLCATSRVGPVLYEQYFGPGTRLTVT.

The chain is built from TRBV28 and TRBJ1-3; tentatively, D is TRBD1 (6 bases). The V end lost 2 bases, the J end lost 4 bases, and 12 bases lay between the germline ends. The length of the CDR3 is 15 residues. Germline-derived CDR1 and CDR2 are MDHEN and SYDVKM. CDR3 nucleotide sequence: TGTGCCAGCAGTTTACCCAGGGGAGTCGGAAACACCATATATTTT. It codes for CASSLPRGVGNTIYF.

In its sample, this clonotype was seen a few times. The rearrangement joins TRBV10-2 to TRBJ2-1; no firm D call. Germline V lookup: CDR1 WSHSY, CDR2 SAAADI. The CDR3 length is 11 residues. With 4 bases removed from V and 10 bases from J, the gap between germline ends came to 8 bases. The CDR3 region is CASSVYREQFF. The CDR3 region has the DNA TGCGCCAGCAGTGTTTATCGGGAGCAGTTCTTC.

This clonotype was counted many times. The chain is built from TRBV18 and TRBJ2-4; D ambiguous. Trimming shortened V by 2 bases and J by 2 bases, and 10 bases separated the two germline ends. Germline assignment: CDR1 KGHSH and CDR2 LQKENI. This CDR3 region has 15 residues. CDR3 loop: CASSPKVGPKNIQYF. The CDR3 DNA reads as TGTGCCAGCTCACCAAAGGTCGGACCCAAAAACATTCAGTACTTC.

This clonotype was seen at least ten times. The chain uses TRBV21-1 and TRBJ2-1; the DNA was not compared with TRBD1, the D call given in the table. TRBV21-1 represents a pseudogene. This CDR3 has 12 amino acids. CDR3 sequence: CAPPPLECEQFF. The CDR3 coding sequence is TGTGCCCCCCCCCCTCTAGAGTGCGAGCAGTTCTTC.

This clonotype was seen at least ten times. This sequence joins TRBV7-3 and TRBJ1-1; D perhaps matches TRBD1 (5 bases). Germline values: CDR1 SGHTA, CDR2 FQGTGA. The germline V and J ends were trimmed by 2 bases and 10 bases, with 11 bases remaining between them. There are 12 residues in the CDR3. In DNA, the CDR3 is TGTGCCAGCAGCTTACTTGGGGGATCAGCTTTCTTT. Its protein is CASSLLGGSAFF.

This clonotype was observed many times. V usage is TRBV28 and J usage is TRBJ1-2, with D unclear. V lost 2 bases and J 4 bases, leaving 8 bases between the germline ends. This CDR3 spans 13 amino acids. CDR1 is MDHEN, CDR2 SYDVKM, per germline. CDR3 coding DNA: TGTGCCAGCAGTTTACGGATTTTCTATGGCTACACCTTC. This sequence encodes CASSLRIFYGYTF.

The chain recombines TRBV5-5 with TRBJ2-3; 8 nucleotides align to TRBD1. Per germline, CDR1 SGHKS and CDR2 YYEKEE (reference sequence). V shed 4 bases, J shed 3 bases, and the junction held 10 bases outside the gene matches. There are 16 residues in the CDR3. CDR3 DNA: TGTGCCAGCAGCCGCGAGGGAAGGACAGGGACAGATACGCAGTATTTT. Its translation is CASSREGRTGTDTQYF.

This clonotype was seen a few times. Here the CDR3 DNA reads TGCGCCAGCGCCAGGGGTTTTGAAGATACGCAGTATTTT. It encodes CASARGFEDTQYF. The chain recombines TRBV5-1 with TRBJ2-3, with D possibly being TRBD1 (6 bases). This CDR3 has 13 amino acids. Between the trimmed V and J ends, which lost 7 bases and 5 bases, there was a span of 14 bases. Germline CDR1 is SGHRS and CDR2 is YFSETQ. The whole variable domain, filled in from reference TRBV5-1 and TRBJ2-3, reads KAGVTQTPRYLIKTRGQQVTLSCSPISGHRSVSWYQQTPGQGLQFLFEYFSETQRNKGNFPGRFSGRQFSNSRSEMNVSTLELGDSALYLCASARGFEDTQYFGPGTRLTVL.

The CDR3 DNA sequence: TGTGCCAGCAGTTTAGCGGGAACACAGTTCTTC. Amino acid sequence: CASSLAGTQFF. The chain has TRBV28 and TRBJ2-1, with D perhaps TRBD2 (6 bases). The V and J ends lost 2 bases and 13 bases respectively, with 9 bases between them. CDR3 size: 11 residues. In germline, CDR1 is MDHEN, CDR2 SYDVKM.

This clonotype has a handful of counts. J is TRBJ1-1 and V is TRBV12-3 or TRBV12-4, with D possibly matching TRBD1 (6 bases). The CDR3 contains 14 residues. V lost 7 bases to trimming and J lost 3 bases, with 15 bases between them. The chain's CDR3 is CASTVGGEDTEAFF. In DNA, the CDR3 is TGTGCCAGCACCGTAGGGGGGGAGGACACTGAAGCTTTCTTT.

This clonotype came up a few times. The V call is TRBV27, the J call TRBJ1-1; D remains ambiguous. CDR3 length: 12 amino acids. Germline CDR1 reads MNHEY; CDR2 reads SMNVEV (reference sequence). The DNA for the CDR3 is TGTGCGCGACGGGAGGGGAACACTGAAGCTTTCTTT. Its protein is CARREGNTEAFF.

This clonotype was found many times. V gene TRBV7-3 combines with J gene TRBJ2-1; the D is unclear. This CDR3 spans 13 amino acids. CDR1 and CDR2 (germline): SGHTA, FQGTGA. Trimming removed 2 bases at V and 5 bases at J, with 7 bases between. As DNA, the CDR3 is TGTGCCAGCAGCTTAGGCCGTAACAATGAGCAGTTCTTC. Amino acid sequence: CASSLGRNNEQFF.

On this clonotype itself: Possible read error: a much larger clone is one base away. This chain uses TRBV29-1 with TRBJ2-5, with D perhaps given as TRBD1 or TRBD2 (6 bases each). The CDR3 extends over 18 amino acids. Germline V CDR1 and CDR2: SQVTM, ANQGSEA. With 7 bases removed from V and 2 bases from J, the gap between germline ends came to 29 bases. The CDR3 coding sequence is TGCAGCGCGGACAGATGCAGTAGGGCCACGGGGGAACAAGAGACCCAGTACTTC. Protein sequence: CSADRCSRATGEQETQYF.

V is TRBV20-1 and J is TRBJ2-7, with 9 bases fitting TRBD2. The germline V gene encodes CDR1 DFQATT and CDR2 SNEGSKA (reference sequence). V trimming: 6 bases; J trimming: 2 bases; junction bases outside the gene matches: 14. The CDR3 sequence is 16 residues long. CDR3 amino acids: CSALDLPGLAAYEQYF. The CDR3 nucleotides are TGCAGTGCGCTAGATTTACCGGGACTAGCAGCCTACGAGCAGTACTTC.

This clonotype was found a few times. The rearrangement links TRBV6-6 to TRBJ1-2; TRBD1 is a possible D gene (6 bases). The germline V gene encodes CDR1 MNHNY and CDR2 SVGAGI (reference sequence). Trimming removed 7 bases from V and 0 bases from J, with 15 bases in between. There are 15 residues in the CDR3. The CDR3 loop is CASTLDRAANYGYTF. DNA for the CDR3: TGTGCCAGCACTTTGGACAGAGCAGCTAACTATGGCTACACCTTC.

The V gene is TRBV4-1, the J gene TRBJ2-1, with 16 bases that match TRBD2. CDR3 size: 18 residues. V was pared by 3 bases and J by 6 bases, with 8 bases of the junction left unmatched. Germline CDR1 MGHRA, CDR2 YSYEKL. The CDR3 sequence: CASSQGTSGRALANEQFF. CDR3 nucleotide sequence: TGCGCCAGCAGCCAGGGGACTAGCGGGAGGGCCCTCGCCAATGAGCAGTTCTTC.

This clonotype has at least ten counts. The CDR3 DNA sequence: TGTGCCAGCAGTTACAGTTCCGCTGGGGAGCAGTACTTC. It codes for CASSYSSAGEQYF. This sequence joins TRBV6-2 or TRBV6-3 and TRBJ2-7; D is undetermined. The V end was cut by 2 bases, the J end by 7 bases, with 12 bases between. Looked up from germline, CDR1 is MNHEY and CDR2 is SVGEGT. The CDR3 spans 13 residues.

This clonotype was observed a single time. This sequence may be a read error, since a much larger clone differs from it by one base. The rearrangement joins TRBV29-1 to TRBJ2-5; unclear D gene. Per germline, CDR1 SQVTM and CDR2 ANQGSEA. The CDR3 has 12 amino acids. CDR3 DNA sequence: TGCAGCGTCGCCCACAGCCAAGAGGCCCAGTACTTC. Translation gives CSVAHSQEAQYF.

The chain links TRBV20-1 to TRBJ2-1, with TRBD2 matching 8 bases. In germline, CDR1 is DFQATT, CDR2 SNEGSKA (reference sequence). This CDR3 has 16 residues. Trimming at V came to 3 bases and at J to 5 bases, leaving 12 bases not matched to a gene. CDR3: CSARGLGQRKDNEQFF. The CDR3 coding sequence is TGCAGTGCTAGGGGACTAGGCCAGCGGAAAGACAATGAGCAGTTCTTC.

This clonotype has just a few counts. V gene TRBV27 combines with J gene TRBJ2-7; possibly TRBD1 or TRBD2 for D (6 bases each). Germline values: CDR1 MNHEY, CDR2 SMNVEV (reference sequence). CDR3 length equals 13 residues. Trimming took off 6 bases at V and 4 bases at J, with 13 bases between the two ends. The CDR3 region is CASRAGGPYEQYF. CDR3 coding DNA: TGTGCCAGCAGGGCTGGGGGGCCATACGAGCAGTACTTC.

Relative to its sample, this clonotype is medium-sized (0.01 to 0.1%). The chain joins TRBV6-2 or TRBV6-3 to TRBJ2-1, with 7 bases aligning to TRBD2. Looked up from germline, CDR1 is MNHEY and CDR2 is SVGEGT. J gave up 6 bases and V 6 bases, and 8 bases lay outside the gene matches. This CDR3 is built from 14 residues. DNA for the CDR3: TGTGCCAGCAGCCCCGGACTAGAAAGCAATGAGCAGTTCTTC. Protein product: CASSPGLESNEQFF.